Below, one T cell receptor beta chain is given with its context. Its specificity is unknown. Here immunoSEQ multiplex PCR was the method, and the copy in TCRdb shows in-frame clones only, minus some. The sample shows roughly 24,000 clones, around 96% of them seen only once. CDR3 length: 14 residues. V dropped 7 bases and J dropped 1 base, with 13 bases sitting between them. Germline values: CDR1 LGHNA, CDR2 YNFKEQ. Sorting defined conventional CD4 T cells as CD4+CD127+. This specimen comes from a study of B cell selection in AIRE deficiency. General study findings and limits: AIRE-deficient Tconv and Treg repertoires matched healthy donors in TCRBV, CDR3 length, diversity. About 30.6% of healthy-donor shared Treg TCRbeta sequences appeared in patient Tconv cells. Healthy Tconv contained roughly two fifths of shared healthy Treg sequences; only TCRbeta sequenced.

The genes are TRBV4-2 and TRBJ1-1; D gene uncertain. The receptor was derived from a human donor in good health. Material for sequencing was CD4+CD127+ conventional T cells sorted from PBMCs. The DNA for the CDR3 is TGTGCCAGCAACCCCGCGTCTCCGAACACTGAAGCTTTCTTT. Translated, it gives CASNPASPNTEAFF.